This T cell receptor beta chain was found in a study of T cells after yellow fever vaccination. About the research overall: Fractions low in cell number were prepared with SMART-Seq v4 Ultra Low Input.

The table lists this clonotype with a few counts. Antigen specificity is unknown. UMIs and a universal primer site were added when TCR cDNA was made by 5'RACE template switching. One entry per CDR3 protein, called by TCRdb with MiXCR from the 5' RACE reads. The sample includes 450,000 to 650,000 distinct CDR3 sequences, just over 20% of them seen just once. The CDR3 covers 13 residues. V was clipped by 2 bases and J by 2 bases, with 6 bases between them. From germline, CDR1 is MNHNY and CDR2 SVGAGI (reference sequence). Study outcomes and limitations: Only a small proportion of the clonotypes turned up in both the CD4 and the CD8 compartments, likely arising from convergent recombination. Within FACS-sorted repertoires, abundant clonotypes contaminating from the bulk population could be present.

The TCR was taken from a young man who received the YFV17D yellow fever vaccine. The chain combines TRBV6-6 with TRBJ2-5, with a tentative D call TRBD2 (5 bases). Sequenced here: PBMCs, sampled roughly 23 days after the first yellow fever vaccination. This chain's CDR3 is CASSYRDQETQYF. CDR3 DNA: TGTGCCAGCAGTTACCGGGATCAAGAGACCCAGTACTTC.